Sequencing of this T cell receptor (beta chain) was carried out in a study of T cells in tumors after PD-1 blockade. To note about this clone: The antigen is unknown.

The CDR3 runs 12 residues. The V end lost 4 bases, the J end lost 9 bases, and 13 bases lay between the germline ends. Looked up from germline, CDR1 is SNHLY and CDR2 is FYNNEI. Study results and limitations: About 45% of tumor TCR clonotypes were also found in blood.

The method was immunoSEQ multiplex PCR; TCRdb's version includes in-frame clones alone and lacks a portion of them. The sample consists of 45,000 to 50,000 clones, roughly 80% of them appearing once. This clonotype was obtained from a human donor with advanced basal cell or squamous cell carcinoma (not recorded which). The specimen was PBMCs, collected before anti-PD-1 therapy. V is TRBV2 and J is TRBJ2-7; D is uncertain. The CDR3 DNA reads TGTGCCAGCAGTGCCGCGGCACAGCGGCAGTACTTC. Translating gives CASSAAAQRQYF.